This T cell receptor (beta chain) is drawn from a study of blood T cell repertoires in COVID-19. Per the original data handling: Using reference gene primer amplification, nucleated cell counts were estimated. Only in-frame clones appear in the TCRdb table, and some are missing; sequencing was by immunoSEQ multiplex PCR. That table is the source of V, J and clone size, and D and trimming were worked out from the DNA. The table records about 78,000 clones, less than 95% of them present only once. CDR1 KGHDR and CDR2 SFDVKD come from the germline V gene. The length of the CDR3 is 18 residues. V trimming: 4 bases; J trimming: 4 bases; junction bases outside the gene matches: 10.

The clonotype comes from a woman aged 45-60 years in a cohort sampled during active COVID-19. Sample: peripheral blood. The gene calls are TRBV24-1 and TRBJ2-1, with TRBD2 identical over 12 bases. CDR3 loop: CATSDRTSGTPYYNEQFF. The DNA of the CDR3 is TGTGCCACCAGTGACCGGACTAGCGGGACCCCTTATTACAATGAGCAGTTCTTC.